The clone carrying this T cell receptor (beta chain) has just one count. This record comes from a study of blood T cell repertoires in COVID-19. Looking at the study overall: From the United States, Italy and Spain came samples of acute and convalescent COVID-19. PBMCs, B-cell-depleted T cells, or T cells provided the cDNA or gDNA that made up the material.

Original analysis: Amplification from reference gene primers served as the basis for estimated nucleated cell counts. This table comes from immunoSEQ multiplex PCR, and its TCRdb copy is limited to in-frame clones, with some not included. V and J calls plus clone size are reproduced from that table; the DNA served to infer D and trimming. In the table there are about 49,000 clones, around 83% of which are singletons. Trimming shortened V by 2 bases and J by 3 bases, and 10 bases separated the two germline ends. The CDR3 has 14 residues. Per germline, CDR1 MNHEY and CDR2 SVGAGI. Sequenced material: peripheral blood. V usage is TRBV6-5 and J usage is TRBJ1-1; D remains unclear. This receptor was obtained from a middle-aged man with active COVID-19. The CDR3 DNA is TGTGCCAGCAGTTACGCCCTCGGGGACACTGAAGCTTTCTTT. Translating it yields CASSYALGDTEAFF.